This is a list of T cell receptor beta chains from one sample in a study of blood T cell repertoires in COVID-19. Profiled with immunoSEQ multiplex PCR; TCRdb holds only in-frame clones, not every one. The sample shows 310,000 or so clones, roughly 87% of them seen only once. Sequenced input: PBMCs or T cells enriched from blood (not recorded which). These receptors originate from a woman aged 18-30 years who had recovered from COVID-19. The conserved cysteine and the conserved F or W are not part of the CDR3 here. The order of the fields is J gene, V gene, D gene, CDR3 protein. D genes are given only for firm matches.

j_gene: TRBJ1-2
v_gene: TRBV7-2
d_gene: NA
CDR3aa: ASSLEYRPTNYGYT

j_gene: TRBJ1-6
v_gene: TRBV2
d_gene: NA
CDR3aa: ASSQNNSPLH

j_gene: TRBJ1-6
v_gene: TRBV5-1
d_gene: TRBD1
CDR3aa: ASSLAGDREISPLH

j_gene: TRBJ2-5
v_gene: TRBV6-2/TRBV6-3
d_gene: NA
CDR3aa: ASSYSQAQY

j_gene: TRBJ2-7
v_gene: TRBV7-9
d_gene: TRBD1
CDR3aa: ASSPTGTDSYEQY

j_gene: TRBJ1-4
v_gene: TRBV27
d_gene: TRBD1
CDR3aa: ASSFEPRGRGEKLF

j_gene: TRBJ1-5
v_gene: TRBV7-2
d_gene: NA
CDR3aa: ASSSVFQPQH

j_gene: TRBJ1-5
v_gene: TRBV7-9
d_gene: NA
CDR3aa: ASSNSGNQPQH

j_gene: TRBJ1-1
v_gene: TRBV18
d_gene: NA
CDR3aa: ASSLMTGENTEAF

j_gene: TRBJ1-5
v_gene: TRBV7-8
d_gene: NA
CDR3aa: ASSWGSGQNQPQH

j_gene: TRBJ1-2
v_gene: TRBV4-1
d_gene: NA
CDR3aa: ASSQDRTDYGYT

j_gene: TRBJ1-4
v_gene: TRBV18
d_gene: NA
CDR3aa: ASSRDGGMVYEKLF

j_gene: TRBJ1-5
v_gene: TRBV19
d_gene: TRBD1
CDR3aa: ASRSTGGIQPQH

j_gene: TRBJ2-7
v_gene: TRBV27
d_gene: NA
CDR3aa: ASSLHKGGPYEQY

j_gene: TRBJ1-2
v_gene: TRBV6-5
d_gene: NA
CDR3aa: ASSPTYKGNYGYT

j_gene: TRBJ1-5
v_gene: TRBV28
d_gene: NA
CDR3aa: ASSQLNQPQH

j_gene: TRBJ2-1
v_gene: TRBV5-4
d_gene: TRBD2
CDR3aa: ASSAGGSVSYNEQF

j_gene: TRBJ2-7
v_gene: TRBV5-4
d_gene: TRBD1
CDR3aa: ASSLGTGSSYEQY

j_gene: TRBJ2-2
v_gene: TRBV19
d_gene: NA
CDR3aa: ASSRDWNTGELF

j_gene: TRBJ2-3
v_gene: TRBV11-1
d_gene: TRBD2
CDR3aa: ASSSSSGSGDTQY

j_gene: TRBJ2-7
v_gene: TRBV6-5
d_gene: NA
CDR3aa: ASSSAGRSNYEQY

j_gene: TRBJ2-5
v_gene: TRBV19
d_gene: NA
CDR3aa: ASSIALSGAETQY

j_gene: TRBJ1-1
v_gene: TRBV2
d_gene: NA
CDR3aa: ASSAGLGDTEAF

j_gene: TRBJ2-3
v_gene: TRBV18
d_gene: NA
CDR3aa: ASSPFLMSDTQY

j_gene: TRBJ2-1
v_gene: TRBV28
d_gene: NA
CDR3aa: ASSERAEQF

j_gene: TRBJ2-7
v_gene: TRBV9
d_gene: TRBD2
CDR3aa: ASSVGLAGETYEQY

j_gene: TRBJ2-1
v_gene: TRBV19
d_gene: NA
CDR3aa: ASSIPPFRQGKDGNEQF

j_gene: TRBJ2-3
v_gene: TRBV14
d_gene: TRBD2
CDR3aa: ASSQDGRVPDTQY

j_gene: TRBJ2-3
v_gene: TRBV5-1
d_gene: TRBD1
CDR3aa: ASSWGQSGTDTQY